The source of this T cell receptor beta chain is a study of T cell responses to AZD1222 COVID-19 vaccine. Germline assignment: CDR1 SEHNR and CDR2 FQNEAQ (reference sequence). This CDR3 spans 12 amino acids. V lost 4 bases, J lost 15 bases, and 8 bases stayed unmatched. The data were produced by immunoSEQ multiplex PCR, yet TCRdb's version contains in-frame clones alone and is incomplete. The table lists roughly 120,000 clones, around 94% of them singletons. In the case of this clone: Its antigen is undetermined.

Broader study findings: Across spike, vaccine-associated CD4 TCRs were found, dominant at 160-218 and 743-854.

V usage is TRBV7-9 and J usage is TRBJ2-1; 8 nucleotides line up with TRBD1. The sequence was obtained from an adult in good health. Sequences were derived from peripheral blood, sampled on day 0 of AZD1222 vaccination. The CDR3 spells CASSYTGTGMFF. In nucleotides, the CDR3 is TGTGCCAGCAGCTATACCGGGACAGGTATGTTCTTC. The full variable domain, with the rest looked up from reference TRBV7-9 and TRBJ2-1, is DTGVSQNPRHKITKRGQNVTFRCDPISEHNRLYWYRQTLGQGPEFLTYFQNEAQLEKSRLLSDRFSAERPKGSFSTLEIQRTEQGDSAMYLCASSYTGTGMFFGPGTRLTVL.